The 23 T cell receptor beta chains reported below all come from one sample, sequenced in a study of identical twins. TCRdb used MiXCR to reprocess the 5' RACE reads, holding one entry per CDR3 protein. Of around 1.7 million distinct CDR3 sequences listed, around 33% are singletons. Sequencing was performed on cord blood. The receptors here all came from a newborn girl in good health.

The chain uses TRBV7-2 and TRBJ2-5, with TRBD2 matching 14 bases. The V gene end was trimmed by 5 bases and the J gene end by 11 bases; junction bases not matched to a gene: 22. Germline assignment: CDR1 SGHTA and CDR2 FQGNSA. The CDR3 sequence is 19 residues long. This CDR3 is CASSGPGLAGVQGKDEQYF. The DNA of the CDR3 is TGTGCCAGCAGCGGACCGGGACTAGCGGGAGTTCAAGGGAAGGATGAGCAGTACTTC. The variable domain in full, completed from reference TRBV7-2 and TRBJ2-5, reads GAGVSQSPSNKVTEKGKDVELRCDPISGHTALYWYRQSLGQGLEFLIYFQGNSAPDKSGLPSDRFSAERTGGSVSTLTIQRTQQEDSAVYLCASSGPGLAGVQGKDEQYFGPGTRLLVL.

The chain joins TRBV24-1 to TRBJ2-5; tentative D call: TRBD2 (5 bases). CDR3 length: 14 amino acids. V gave up 0 bases and J gave up 11 bases, with 15 bases separating them. Germline V gives CDR1 KGHDR, CDR2 SFDVKD. The CDR3 sequence: CATSDLSLSREQYF. The CDR3 DNA reads as TGTGCCACCAGTGATTTGTCACTCTCTAGGGAGCAGTACTTC.

This clonotype came up a few times. The chain recombines TRBV4-1 with TRBJ2-7; D is unresolved. Trimming took off 6 bases at V and 0 bases at J, with 15 bases between the two ends. Germline CDR1 is MGHRA and CDR2 is YSYEKL. The CDR3 length is 15 residues. The CDR3 is CASRPTDGSSYEQYF. The CDR3 DNA reads TGCGCCAGCAGGCCAACTGACGGGTCCTCCTACGAGCAGTACTTC.

This clonotype has only one observation. This rearrangement joins TRBV6-6 to TRBJ1-3; unclear D gene. There are 15 residues in the CDR3. The V and J ends lost 5 bases and 0 bases respectively, with 11 bases between them. The V gene's germline CDR1 is MNHNY and CDR2 SVGAGI (reference sequence). CDR3: CASSLTDFSGNTIYF. CDR3 DNA sequence: TGTGCCAGCAGTCTGACGGATTTCTCTGGAAACACCATATATTTT.

This clonotype was seen only a few times. The V call is TRBV20-1, the J call TRBJ2-3, with 8 bases that match TRBD2. CDR3 size: 14 residues. Losses at the gene ends were 7 bases for V and 2 bases for J; bases not matched to a gene: 8. Germline loops: CDR1 DFQATT, CDR2 SNEGSKA (reference sequence). CDR3 sequence (DNA): TGCAGTGTTTGTCTAGCGGGCCACACAGATACGCAGTATTTT. Encoded protein: CSVCLAGHTDTQYF.

This clonotype has a count of ten or more. This rearrangement joins TRBV20-1 to TRBJ2-7; D unclear. Germline loops: CDR1 DFQATT, CDR2 SNEGSKA (reference sequence). The V gene lost 3 bases and the J gene lost 2 bases, with 11 bases spanning the gap. This CDR3 contains 13 residues. CDR3 sequence reads: CSASQNPTYEQYF. The DNA of the CDR3 is TGCAGTGCTAGCCAAAACCCTACCTACGAGCAGTACTTC.

This clonotype was observed a handful of times. The V gene is TRBV29-1, the J gene TRBJ2-2; TRBD1 matches at 10 bases. The CDR3 has 14 amino acids. Trimming took 7 bases from V and 4 from J; bases not matched to a gene: 6. CDR1 SQVTM and CDR2 ANQGSEA come from the germline V gene. CDR3 nucleotides: TGCAGCGCCAGGACAGGGGGACGCACCGGGGAGCTGTTTTTT. Protein: CSARTGGRTGELFF.

This clonotype has just a few counts. The V and J genes are TRBV6-1 and TRBJ1-2, with TRBD1 matching over 7 bases. The J segment lost 4 bases and the V segment lost 6 bases, leaving 5 bases of the junction unmatched. Germline CDR1 and CDR2: MNHNS and SASEGT. This CDR3 is 13 amino acids long. CDR3 amino acids: CASRGDSPYGYTF. Written as DNA, the CDR3 is TGTGCCAGCAGGGGGGACAGTCCCTATGGCTACACCTTC.

The CDR3 spells CSATGAWYEQYF. DNA for the CDR3: TGCAGTGCTACGGGGGCATGGTACGAGCAGTACTTC. This chain connects TRBV20-1 to TRBJ2-7; D possibly uses TRBD1 or TRBD2 (6 bases each). Trimming removed 4 bases from V and 4 bases from J, with 11 bases in between. Germline loops: CDR1 DFQATT, CDR2 SNEGSKA (reference sequence). The CDR3 runs 12 residues.

The chain links TRBV4-2 to TRBJ2-4; 12 bases line up with TRBD2. This CDR3 has 17 residues. The V gene end was trimmed by 0 bases and the J gene end by 7 bases; junction bases not matched to a gene: 7. Germline loops: CDR1 LGHNA, CDR2 YNFKEQ. The CDR3 bases are TGTGCCAGCAGCCAAGAAGGTGGAGGGACTAGCGGGAACATTCAGTACTTC. Amino acids: CASSQEGGGTSGNIQYF.

V and J are TRBV6-1 and TRBJ1-1; D not certain. Germline loops: CDR1 MNHNS, CDR2 SASEGT. This CDR3 is built from 18 residues. V was cut by 7 bases and J by 1 base, with 25 bases left in between. CDR3 protein: CASTARTILLKGNTEAFF. CDR3 coding DNA: TGTGCCAGCACCGCTCGGACTATTTTACTCAAGGGGAACACTGAAGCTTTCTTT.

V and J are TRBV3-1 and TRBJ2-1; TRBD1 agrees at 11 bases. The ends lost 2 bases at V and 3 bases at J; junction bases unmatched: 3. Germline loops: CDR1 LGHDT, CDR2 YNNKEL (reference sequence). The CDR3 length is 16 residues. CDR3 loop: CASSQWDRGSYNEQFF. The DNA of the CDR3 is TGTGCCAGCAGCCAATGGGACAGGGGGAGCTACAATGAGCAGTTCTTC.

The V call is TRBV12-5, the J call TRBJ1-2; D might be TRBD1 (5 bases). The CDR3 sequence is 14 residues long. V lost 5 bases and J 3 bases, leaving 13 bases between the germline ends. Germline V CDR1 and CDR2: LGHNT, FRNRAP. The CDR3 bases are TGTGCTAGTGGTAACGAGGACACTGACTATGGCTACACCTTC. It codes for CASGNEDTDYGYTF.

This clonotype was seen only a few times. The V and J genes are TRBV5-5 and TRBJ1-6; possibly TRBD1 for D (5 bases). Trimming took off 0 bases at V and 6 bases at J, with 16 bases between the two ends. The CDR3 totals 17 residues. Germline V gene data show CDR1 as SGHKS and CDR2 as YYEKEE (reference sequence). The CDR3 DNA follows: TGTGCCAGCAGCTTGGGGCCCCGTGGGGGTGCTAATTCACCCCTCCACTTT. Its translation is CASSLGPRGGANSPLHF.

V and J are TRBV3-1 and TRBJ1-4, with a tentative D call TRBD1 (6 bases). CDR3 length: 14 residues. V was pared by 2 bases and J by 7 bases, with 11 bases between. Germline V gene data show CDR1 as LGHDT and CDR2 as YNNKEL (reference sequence). This chain's CDR3 is CASSQRGGGEKLFF. The CDR3 nucleotides read TGTGCCAGCAGCCAACGAGGGGGAGGTGAAAAACTGTTTTTT.

The chain employs TRBV25-1 and TRBJ1-6; 8 bases agree with TRBD1. V lost 0 bases to trimming and J lost 9 bases; unmatched junction nucleotides: 1. The CDR3 totals 14 residues. Germline assignment: CDR1 MGHDK and CDR2 SYGVNS. CDR3 region: CASSEYDRGSPLHF. The DNA for the CDR3 is TGTGCCAGCAGTGAATATGACAGGGGTTCACCCCTCCACTTT.

This clonotype came up many times. The chain has TRBV24-1 and TRBJ2-7, with a possible D match to TRBD1 (6 bases). The V end lost 1 base, the J end lost 0 bases, and 18 bases lay between the germline ends. Per germline, CDR1 KGHDR and CDR2 SFDVKD. The CDR3 is made up of 18 amino acids. The CDR3 loop reads CATSDLGTPCKDSYEQYF. DNA of the CDR3: TGTGCCACCAGTGATTTAGGGACACCCTGTAAAGACTCCTACGAGCAGTACTTC.

The chain links TRBV21-1 to TRBJ2-1; the D call TRBD1 from the table was never checked on the DNA. TRBV21-1 is a documented pseudogene. The CDR3 is made up of 15 amino acids. In DNA, the CDR3 is TGTGCCAGCAGCAAAGATCGACAGGTTGGCAATGAGCAGTTCTTC. Its protein product is CASSKDRQVGNEQFF.

This clonotype was found a few times. The genes are TRBV20-1 and TRBJ2-5, with 8 bases identical to TRBD1. In germline, CDR1 is DFQATT, CDR2 SNEGSKA (reference sequence). This CDR3 spans 14 amino acids. Trimming removed 1 base from V and 11 bases from J; junction bases left unmatched: 12. CDR3: CSARVPRGRSEQYF. For the CDR3, the DNA is TGCAGTGCTAGAGTACCCAGGGGGCGAAGTGAGCAGTACTTC.

The chain recombines TRBV7-2 with TRBJ1-1, with 8 positions matching TRBD1. The CDR3 spans 15 residues. The J segment lost 0 bases and the V segment lost 1 base, leaving 1 base of the junction unmatched. The germline V gene encodes CDR1 SGHTA and CDR2 FQGNSA. The CDR3 bases are TGTGCCAGCAGCTTAGTGACAGGGGTGAACACTGAAGCTTTCTTT. As protein: CASSLVTGVNTEAFF. The whole variable domain, filled in from reference TRBV7-2 and TRBJ1-1, reads GAGVSQSPSNKVTEKGKDVELRCDPISGHTALYWYRQSLGQGLEFLIYFQGNSAPDKSGLPSDRFSAERTGGSVSTLTIQRTQQEDSAVYLCASSLVTGVNTEAFFGQGTRLTVV.

The chain is built from TRBV20-1 and TRBJ1-4; D might be TRBD1 (5 bases). Germline CDR1 is DFQATT and CDR2 is SNEGSKA (reference sequence). CDR3 length: 12 amino acids. V was shortened by 1 base and J by 14 bases, with 14 bases between the two germline ends. In DNA form, the CDR3 reads TGCAGTGCTAGAGGGAAGGGACGGAGCCTGTTTTTT. The encoded protein is CSARGKGRSLFF.

This CDR3 is CASSKVEGQGNEAFF. For the CDR3, the DNA is TGTGCCAGCAGCAAAGTGGAGGGACAGGGTAATGAAGCTTTCTTT. The chain is built from TRBV21-1 and TRBJ1-1; the D call TRBD1 from the table was never checked on the DNA. TRBV21-1 is a documented pseudogene. This CDR3 is 15 amino acids long.

Details on this clonotype: Here the CDR3 omits its conserved ending phenylalanine or tryptophan, so a read error is the likely source. The J gene is TRBJ2-4, the V gene TRBV9; D is tentatively TRBD1 or TRBD2 (7 bases each). Trimming pared 0 bases from V and 6 bases from J, leaving 10 bases between. Germline loops: CDR1 SGDLS, CDR2 YYNGEE. CDR3 length: 14 residues. Here the CDR3 reads CASSVGRGGNIQYL. DNA of the CDR3: TGTGCCAGCAGCGTAGGCAGGGGGGGAAACATTCAGTACCTC.